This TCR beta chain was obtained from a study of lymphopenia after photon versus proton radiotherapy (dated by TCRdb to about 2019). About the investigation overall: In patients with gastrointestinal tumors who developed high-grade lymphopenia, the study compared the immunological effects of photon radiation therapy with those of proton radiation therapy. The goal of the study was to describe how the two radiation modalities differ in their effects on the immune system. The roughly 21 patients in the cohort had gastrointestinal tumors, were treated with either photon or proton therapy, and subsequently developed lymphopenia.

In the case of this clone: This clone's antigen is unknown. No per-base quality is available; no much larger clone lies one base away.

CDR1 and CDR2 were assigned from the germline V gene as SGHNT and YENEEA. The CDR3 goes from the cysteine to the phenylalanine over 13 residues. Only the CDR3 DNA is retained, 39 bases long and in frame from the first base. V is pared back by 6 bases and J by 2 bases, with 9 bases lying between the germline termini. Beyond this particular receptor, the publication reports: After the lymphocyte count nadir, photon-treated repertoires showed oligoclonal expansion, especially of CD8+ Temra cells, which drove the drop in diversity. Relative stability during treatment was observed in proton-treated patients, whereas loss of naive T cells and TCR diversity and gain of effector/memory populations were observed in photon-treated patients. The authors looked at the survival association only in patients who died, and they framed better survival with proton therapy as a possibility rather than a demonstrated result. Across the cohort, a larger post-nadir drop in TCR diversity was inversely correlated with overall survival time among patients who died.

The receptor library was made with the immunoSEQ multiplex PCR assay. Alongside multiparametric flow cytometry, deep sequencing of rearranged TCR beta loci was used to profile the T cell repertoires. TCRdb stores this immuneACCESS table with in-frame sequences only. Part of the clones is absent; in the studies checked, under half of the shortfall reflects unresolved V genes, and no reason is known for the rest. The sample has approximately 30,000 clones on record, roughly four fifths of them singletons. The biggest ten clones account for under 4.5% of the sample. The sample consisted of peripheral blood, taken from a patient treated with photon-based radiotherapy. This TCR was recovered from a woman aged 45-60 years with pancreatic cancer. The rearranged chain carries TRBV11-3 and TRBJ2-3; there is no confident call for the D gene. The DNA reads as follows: TGTGCCAGCAGTAGGACCTACACAGATACGCAGTATTTT. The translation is CASSRTYTDTQYF. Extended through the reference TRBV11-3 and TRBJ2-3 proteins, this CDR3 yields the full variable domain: EAGVVQSPRYKIIEKKQPVAFWCNPISGHNTLYWYLQNLGQGPELLIRYENEEAVDDSQLPKDRFSAERLKGVDSTLKIQPAELGDSAVYLCASSRTYTDTQYFGPGTRLTVL.